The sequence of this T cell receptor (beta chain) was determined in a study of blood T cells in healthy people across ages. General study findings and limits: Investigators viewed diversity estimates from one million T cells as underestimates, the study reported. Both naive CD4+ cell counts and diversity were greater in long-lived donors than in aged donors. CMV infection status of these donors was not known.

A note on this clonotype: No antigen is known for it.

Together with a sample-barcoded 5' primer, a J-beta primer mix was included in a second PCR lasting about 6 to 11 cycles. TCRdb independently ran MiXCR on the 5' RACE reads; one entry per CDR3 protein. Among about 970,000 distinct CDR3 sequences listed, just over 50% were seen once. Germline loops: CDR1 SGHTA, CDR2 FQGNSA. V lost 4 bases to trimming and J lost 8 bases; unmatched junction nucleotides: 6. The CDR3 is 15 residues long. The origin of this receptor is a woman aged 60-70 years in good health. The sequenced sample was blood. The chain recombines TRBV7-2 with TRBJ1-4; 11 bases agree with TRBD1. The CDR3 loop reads CASSSDRGRGEKLFF. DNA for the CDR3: TGTGCCAGCAGCTCGGACAGGGGGCGCGGAGAAAAACTGTTTTTT.